The 15 T cell receptor beta chains presented below share a single source sample, sequenced in a study of shared clonotypes between healthy human individuals. Produced via immunoSEQ multiplex PCR; TCRdb's table is partial and in-frame only. The top ten hold more than 0.85% of the sample, which has about a million clones, about 72% seen once. The sample consisted of memory CD4+ T cells from PBMCs. Subset of the sample: CD45RA-negative fraction. All receptors derive from a man younger than 35 in good health. Some clones in this sample may be carry-over from other donors' samples.

This clone has just a few counts. V and J are TRBV28 and TRBJ2-5; no definite D call. The better agreement between TRBJ2-7 and the DNA end casts doubt on the J call. The CDR3 is 15 amino acids. CDR1 and CDR2 (germline): MDHEN, SYDVKM. CDR3 region: CASSSPPASSYEQYF. The DNA for the CDR3 is TGTGCCAGCAGTTCCCCTCCAGCGAGCTCCTACGAGCAGTACTTC.

This chain uses TRBV5-4 with TRBJ2-2; 12 positions match TRBD2. Germline CDR1 is SGHNT and CDR2 is YYREEE (reference sequence). V trimming: 4 bases; J trimming: 7 bases; junction bases outside the gene matches: 11. The CDR3 is 17 residues long. CDR3 region: CASSPTSTSGSGGELFF. CDR3 bases: TGTGCCAGCAGCCCCACCTCGACTAGCGGGAGTGGCGGGGAGCTGTTTTTT.

The chain employs TRBV5-4 and TRBJ2-3, with a tentative D call TRBD2 (7 bases). There are 16 residues in the CDR3. V lost 3 bases to trimming and J lost 7 bases, with 21 bases between them. Germline lookup yields CDR1 SGHNT and CDR2 YYREEE (reference sequence). The CDR3 DNA reads as TGTGCCAGCAGCTGGGGGGCGGGACTAAATCCCAATACGCAGTATTTT. Protein sequence: CASSWGAGLNPNTQYF.

As regards this clone: A much larger clone sits a single nucleotide away, making a read error possible. Given the absence of the conserved phenylalanine or tryptophan at the CDR3 end, a read error is likely. This chain links TRBV5-6 with TRBJ1-5, with D possibly TRBD1 on 5 matching bases. CDR1 is SGHDT and CDR2 is YYEEEE in the germline V gene. Trimming pared 0 bases from V and 3 bases from J, leaving 13 bases between. The CDR3 covers 16 residues. CDR3 in amino acids: CASSLDGGSINQPQHL. The CDR3 DNA sequence: TGTGCCAGCAGCTTGGATGGGGGATCGATCAATCAGCCCCAGCATCTT.

This chain links TRBV6-6 with TRBJ2-3; 10 nucleotides agree with TRBD2. The V segment lost 6 bases and the J segment 4 bases; nucleotides outside the gene matches: 7. Germline-derived CDR1 and CDR2 are MNHNY and SVGAGI (reference sequence). This CDR3 is built from 15 residues. CDR3 loop: CASRRLAGGSDTQYF. In nucleotides, the CDR3 is TGTGCCAGCAGGCGCTTAGCGGGAGGTTCAGATACGCAGTATTTT.

The table lists this clone with a few counts. V is TRBV30 and J is TRBJ1-1; no firm D call. Germline CDR1 is GTSNPN and CDR2 is SVGIG (reference sequence). V was clipped by 3 bases and J by 1 base, with 9 bases between them. This CDR3 contains 13 residues. CDR3 in DNA: TGTGCCTGGAGGCGAGAGGGGAACACTGAAGCTTTCTTT. Translating gives CAWRREGNTEAFF.

This CDR3 is CATSFSGSPSDTQYF. As DNA, the CDR3 is TGTGCCACCAGCTTTAGCGGGAGTCCATCAGATACGCAGTATTTT. This chain joins TRBV15 and TRBJ2-3; TRBD2 aligns across 9 bases. The germline V gene encodes CDR1 LNHNV and CDR2 YYDKDF (reference sequence). The length of the CDR3 is 15 residues. After removal of 5 bases from V and 4 bases from J, the junction contained 7 bases not matched to a gene.

The chain carries TRBV5-1 and TRBJ2-1; 7 bases fit TRBD2. The CDR3 consists of 17 residues. With V trimmed by 4 bases and J by 3 bases, 13 bases remained unmatched. Germline CDR1 and CDR2: SGHRS and YFSETQ. The CDR3 reads CASSRRASGVFYNEQFF. The CDR3 bases are TGCGCCAGCAGCCGGCGGGCTAGCGGAGTCTTCTACAATGAGCAGTTCTTC.

This clone has ten or more counts. The V call is TRBV28, the J call TRBJ1-3; perhaps TRBD1 as D (6 bases). Trimming took off 5 bases at V and 0 bases at J, with 14 bases between the two ends. Germline V lookup: CDR1 MDHEN, CDR2 SYDVKM. CDR3 size: 16 residues. The CDR3: CASSPGTKNSGNTIYF. CDR3 in DNA: TGTGCCAGCAGTCCCGGGACAAAAAACTCTGGAAACACCATATATTTT.

J is TRBJ2-1 and V is TRBV9, with 14 bases identical to TRBD2. V trimming: 0 bases; J trimming: 1 base; junction bases outside the gene matches: 9. Per the germline V gene, CDR1 is SGDLS and CDR2 is YYNGEE. CDR3 length: 20 amino acids. Here the CDR3 DNA reads TGTGCCAGCAGCGTAGAGGCGGGGACTAGCGGGAGATCGTCCTACAATGAGCAGTTCTTC. This encodes CASSVEAGTSGRSSYNEQFF.

This CDR3 is CAIQAPGASNQPQHF. The CDR3 DNA sequence: TGTGCCATCCAAGCCCCAGGGGCTAGCAATCAGCCCCAGCATTTT. This chain uses TRBV19 with TRBJ1-5; maybe TRBD1 (6 bases). V gave up 10 bases and J gave up 0 bases, with 16 bases separating them. The germline V gene has CDR1 LNHDA and CDR2 SQIVND (reference sequence). This CDR3 has 15 residues.

This CDR3 is CASSPYPGGHAEAFF. CDR3 sequence (DNA): TGTGCCAGCTCACCCTACCCCGGGGGGCACGCTGAAGCTTTCTTT. The rearrangement uses TRBV18 and TRBJ1-1, with a possible D match to TRBD1 (6 bases). Germline CDR1 reads KGHSH; CDR2 reads LQKENI. This CDR3 comprises 15 residues. Deletions cut 3 bases from V and 6 bases from J, with 17 bases between.

This clone was counted once. The V call is TRBV4-2, the J call TRBJ2-1; TRBD1 is a possible D gene (5 bases). The V gene's germline CDR1 is LGHNA and CDR2 YNFKEQ. The CDR3 totals 17 residues. V was cut by 0 bases and J by 3 bases, with 15 bases left in between. In DNA form, the CDR3 reads TGTGCCAGCAGCCAAGATCTAGACAGTTCCTACTACAATGAGCAGTTCTTC. It is translated as CASSQDLDSSYYNEQFF.

The V call is TRBV9, the J call TRBJ2-7; 10 bases are shared with TRBD2. V dropped 4 bases and J dropped 6; count of bases not matched to a gene: 19. This CDR3 spans 18 amino acids. The germline V gene has CDR1 SGDLS and CDR2 YYNGEE. CDR3 nucleotide sequence: TGTGCCAGCAGCCGGACAGGGATGACGCTAGCGGGAGAAGGCGAGCAGTACTTC. It codes for CASSRTGMTLAGEGEQYF.

On this clone: The sample carries other DNA sequences with the same CDR3. The chain uses TRBV6-5 and TRBJ2-2; D is possibly TRBD2 (5 bases). CDR1 is MNHEY and CDR2 is SVGAGI in the germline V gene. V lost 0 bases and J lost 6, with 8 bases in between. CDR3 length: 14 amino acids. This CDR3 reads CASSYSVGAGELFF. CDR3 nucleotide sequence: TGTGCCAGCAGTTACTCGGTGGGAGCCGGGGAGCTGTTTTTT.